Sequencing of this T cell receptor (beta chain) was carried out in a study of blood T cell repertoires in COVID-19. V shed 3 bases and J shed 5 bases, with 20 bases lying between them. CDR1 is GTSNPN, CDR2 SVGIG, per germline (reference sequence). CDR3 length: 15 residues. Only in-frame clones appear in the TCRdb table, and some are missing; sequencing was by immunoSEQ multiplex PCR. Among 190,000 or so clones listed, 85% were seen once. The sequenced material came from PBMCs or T cells enriched from blood (not recorded which). This receptor was identified in a man aged 35 to 55 who had recovered from COVID-19. V and J are TRBV30 and TRBJ2-7, with a weak D call TRBD2 (5 bases). CDR3 bases: TGTGCCTGGAGGGGAAAAGATCGGGGAGTCCACGAGCAGTACTTC. Amino acid sequence: CAWRGKDRGVHEQYF.